The 31 T cell receptor beta chains reported below all come from one sample, sequenced in a study of shared clonotypes between healthy human individuals. Method: immunoSEQ multiplex PCR; TCRdb's copy keeps in-frame clones and lacks some. The sample yields around 700,000 clones, about 90% seen once. Terminally differentiated effector memory CD45RA+ cells were excluded by CCR7 positive selection of CD45RO-negative cells. Sequencing was done on a sample of naive CD8+ T cells sorted from blood. Source of these receptors: a man aged 30 to 45 in good health.

J is TRBJ2-7 and V is TRBV29-1; no firm D call. CDR3 length: 11 residues. Germline CDR1 and CDR2: SQVTM and ANQGSEA. Trimming took off 4 bases at V and 0 bases at J, with 4 bases between the two ends. The CDR3 coding sequence is TGCAGCGTTGGCCTCTCCTACGAGCAGTACTTC. Its protein product is CSVGLSYEQYF.

This chain links TRBV7-9 with TRBJ1-1; D not certain. The CDR3 is made up of 13 amino acids. Germline assignment: CDR1 SEHNR and CDR2 FQNEAQ (reference sequence). The V end was cut by 1 base, the J end by 11 bases, with 14 bases between. CDR3 nucleotide sequence: TGTGCCAGCAGCTTAGATTTGGGCTGGATGGCTTTCTTT. It encodes CASSLDLGWMAFF.

With regard to this clone: Within the sample, other DNA sequences also encode this same CDR3. The chain is built from TRBV6-1 and TRBJ2-7; D is uncertain. The CDR3 contains 11 residues. Germline CDR1 is MNHNS and CDR2 is SASEGT. V was pared by 3 bases and J by 3 bases, with 3 bases between. As DNA, the CDR3 is TGTGCCAGCAGTGAGAACTACGAGCAGTACTTC. Amino acid sequence: CASSENYEQYF.

The rearrangement uses TRBV19 and TRBJ2-7; tentatively, D is TRBD2 (6 bases). CDR1 and CDR2 from the germline V gene are LNHDA and SQIVND (reference sequence). Trimming stripped 3 bases from V and 1 base from J, with 13 bases between. The CDR3 consists of 15 residues. The CDR3 reads CASSMTASGSYEQYF. The CDR3 region has the DNA TGTGCCAGTAGTATGACGGCGAGCGGGTCCTACGAGCAGTACTTC.

The chain has TRBV10-3 and TRBJ1-1, with 7 bases fitting TRBD1. The CDR3 extends over 14 amino acids. Germline V lookup: CDR1 ENHRY, CDR2 SYGVKD. Germline trimming cut 4 bases from V and 1 base from J; bases unmatched to any gene: 3. The CDR3 protein is CAISAGTANTEAFF. CDR3 nucleotide sequence: TGTGCCATCAGTGCCGGGACAGCGAACACTGAAGCTTTCTTT.

The chain carries TRBV28 and TRBJ2-5; D is perhaps TRBD1 (6 bases). Trimming removed 6 bases from V and 7 bases from J, with 12 bases in between. This CDR3 has 12 amino acids. Looked up from germline, CDR1 is MDHEN and CDR2 is SYDVKM. The DNA for the CDR3 is TGTGCCAGCAGCCTCGACAGGTTGACCCAGTACTTC. As protein: CASSLDRLTQYF.

This chain connects TRBV4-1 to TRBJ2-5, with a weak D call TRBD1 (5 bases). V was pared by 4 bases and J by 1 base, with 10 bases between. This CDR3 region has 14 residues. CDR1 is MGHRA, CDR2 YSYEKL, per germline. The CDR3 protein is CASSRRGPQETQYF. In DNA, the CDR3 is TGCGCCAGCAGCCGAAGGGGCCCCCAAGAGACCCAGTACTTC.

The chain employs TRBV6-1 and TRBJ1-2; tentative D call: TRBD1 (6 bases). V was clipped by 6 bases and J by 3 bases, with 14 bases between them. CDR1 and CDR2 from the germline V gene are MNHNS and SASEGT. The CDR3 has 14 residues. CDR3 DNA: TGTGCCAGCAGGACGACTAGGGGGGACTATGGCTACACCTTC. Protein product: CASRTTRGDYGYTF.

This clone was counted a few times. This chain links TRBV2 with TRBJ1-4; D not certain. The CDR3 has 10 residues. Trimming pared 10 bases from V and 7 bases from J, leaving 7 bases between. In germline, CDR1 is SNHLY, CDR2 FYNNEI. The CDR3 DNA is TGTGCCACCCGGACTGAAAAACTGTTTTTT. Encoded protein: CATRTEKLFF.

The chain is built from TRBV5-5 and TRBJ2-7; the D is unclear. V lost 0 bases and J lost 4, with 14 bases in between. The CDR3 loop spans 15 amino acids. The germline V gene encodes CDR1 SGHKS and CDR2 YYEKEE (reference sequence). CDR3 coding DNA: TGTGCCAGCAGCTTGGGCGGCAGTCTTCGGTACGAGCAGTACTTC. Residues: CASSLGGSLRYEQYF. Full variable domain (rest looked up from reference TRBV5-5 and TRBJ2-7): DAGVTQSPTHLIKTRGQQVTLRCSPISGHKSVSWYQQVLGQGPQFIFQYYEKEERGRGNFPDRFSARQFPNYSSELNVNALLLGDSALYLCASSLGGSLRYEQYFGPGTRLTVT.

The chain is built from TRBV29-1 and TRBJ2-2; TRBD1 agrees at 8 bases. This CDR3 has 19 residues. Germline CDR1 SQVTM, CDR2 ANQGSEA. V lost 7 bases to trimming and J lost 3 bases; unmatched junction nucleotides: 22. The CDR3 region is CSGRGSTGGPRADTGELFF. CDR3 nucleotide sequence: TGCAGCGGCCGCGGTTCAACAGGGGGACCCCGGGCGGACACCGGGGAGCTGTTTTTT.

About this clone itself: This same CDR3 is encoded by further DNA sequences in the sample. The chain is built from TRBV5-1 and TRBJ1-3; D call uncertain. This CDR3 has 12 residues. Trimming took 2 bases from V and 4 from J, leaving 4 bases between them. Germline V lookup: CDR1 SGHRS, CDR2 YFSETQ. CDR3 loop: CASSFEGNTIYF. The CDR3, as DNA: TGCGCCAGCAGCTTTGAGGGAAACACCATATATTTT.

The V call is TRBV11-3, the J call TRBJ2-7, with 9 bases matching TRBD1. The V and J ends lost 4 bases and 5 bases, in that order; junction bases with no gene match: 6. CDR1 SGHNT and CDR2 YENEEA come from the germline V gene. The CDR3 covers 14 residues. CDR3 DNA: TGTGCCAGCAGCTCAGGGGACAGGGACCACGAGCAGTACTTC. Its translation: CASSSGDRDHEQYF.

The CDR3, as DNA: TGTGCCAGCAATGGGGGGTATAGCAATCAGCCCCAGCATTTT. Amino acid sequence: CASNGGYSNQPQHF. V gene TRBV6-1 combines with J gene TRBJ1-5; D is perhaps TRBD1 (5 bases). From germline, CDR1 is MNHNS and CDR2 SASEGT. The CDR3 length is 14 residues. V was clipped by 7 bases and J by 0 bases, with 10 bases between them.

The chain couples TRBV29-1 to TRBJ2-7; D is unclear. Looked up from germline, CDR1 is SQVTM and CDR2 is ANQGSEA. The CDR3 runs to 13 residues. V lost 4 bases and J lost 2, with 12 bases in between. CDR3 nucleotides: TGCAGCGTTGGGGTTGCCGGAACCTACGAGCAGTACTTC. Its translation is CSVGVAGTYEQYF.

The V call is TRBV27, the J call TRBJ2-1, with 13 bases lining up with TRBD2. The CDR3 has 18 amino acids. Trimming at V came to 0 bases and at J to 2 bases, leaving 4 bases not matched to a gene. CDR1 MNHEY and CDR2 SMNVEV come from the germline V gene (reference sequence). The CDR3 protein is CASSLSLGTSGTYNEQFF. For the CDR3, the DNA is TGTGCCAGCAGTTTATCTCTCGGGACTAGCGGGACCTACAATGAGCAGTTCTTC.

The rearrangement uses TRBV4-1 and TRBJ2-2, with D hard to call. Per germline, CDR1 MGHRA and CDR2 YSYEKL. The length of the CDR3 is 14 residues. V was clipped by 1 base and J by 4 bases, with 7 bases between them. The chain's CDR3 is CASSQGGFTGELFF. CDR3 sequence (DNA): TGCGCCAGCAGCCAAGGGGGATTCACCGGGGAGCTGTTTTTT.

A word on this clone: This sample also contains other DNA sequences that code for the same CDR3. This sequence joins TRBV5-1 and TRBJ2-7; perhaps D is TRBD1 or TRBD2 (5 bases each). The length of the CDR3 is 15 residues. The germline V and J ends were trimmed by 0 bases and 2 bases, with 12 bases remaining between them. Germline loops: CDR1 SGHRS, CDR2 YFSETQ. The CDR3 nucleotides read TGCGCCAGCAGCTTGGCGGGGACCGAAGCCTACGAGCAGTACTTC. Its protein product is CASSLAGTEAYEQYF. Filled out from reference TRBV5-1 and TRBJ2-7, the complete variable domain reads KAGVTQTPRYLIKTRGQQVTLSCSPISGHRSVSWYQQTPGQGLQFLFEYFSETQRNKGNFPGRFSGRQFSNSRSEMNVSTLELGDSALYLCASSLAGTEAYEQYFGPGTRLTVT.

This chain connects TRBV19 to TRBJ1-5; D perhaps matches TRBD1 (6 bases). CDR3 length equals 13 residues. The germline V gene has CDR1 LNHDA and CDR2 SQIVND (reference sequence). V lost 3 bases, J lost 9 bases, and 12 bases lay in between. The CDR3 reads CASSMNREVPQHF. The CDR3 coding sequence is TGTGCCAGTAGTATGAACAGGGAAGTGCCCCAGCATTTT. Combining the CDR3 with reference TRBV19 and TRBJ1-5 gives the whole variable domain DGGITQSPKYLFRKEGQNVTLSCEQNLNHDAMYWYRQDPGQGLRLIYYSQIVNDFQKGDIAEGYSVSREKKESFPLTVTSAQKNPTAFYLCASSMNREVPQHFGDGTRLSIL.

This chain connects TRBV7-9 to TRBJ2-7; TRBD2 might be the D (5 bases). CDR1 is SEHNR, CDR2 FQNEAQ, per germline (reference sequence). The CDR3 extends over 14 amino acids. The V end was cut by 3 bases, the J end by 0 bases, with 9 bases between. The CDR3 sequence is CASSFEGLSYEQYF. As DNA, the CDR3 is TGTGCCAGCAGCTTTGAGGGTCTCTCCTACGAGCAGTACTTC.

The genes are TRBV29-1 and TRBJ2-7; 9 nucleotides agree with TRBD2. V was clipped by 4 bases and J by 1 base; unmatched bases: 8. Germline CDR1 and CDR2: SQVTM and ANQGSEA. The CDR3 runs 15 residues. The CDR3 region has the DNA TGCAGCGTTGCCTCCGGACTAGCGAATTCCTACGAGCAGTACTTC. It yields the protein CSVASGLANSYEQYF.

A word on this clone: The sample contains more than one DNA sequence encoding this CDR3. The chain joins TRBV28 to TRBJ2-7, with 10 bases lining up with TRBD1. The germline CDR1 and CDR2 sequences are MDHEN and SYDVKM. V lost 5 bases and J lost 4; bases outside the gene matches: 5. This CDR3 spans 14 amino acids. The CDR3 region has the DNA TGTGCCAGCAGTCCTCGGACAGGGGGTTACGAGCAGTACTTC. Protein sequence: CASSPRTGGYEQYF. The whole variable domain, filled in from reference TRBV28 and TRBJ2-7, reads DVKVTQSSRYLVKRTGEKVFLECVQDMDHENMFWYRQDPGLGLRLIYFSYDVKMKEKGDIPEGYSVSREKKERFSLILESASTNQTSMYLCASSPRTGGYEQYFGPGTRLTVT.

The V gene is TRBV5-4, the J gene TRBJ2-5, with D perhaps TRBD2 (5 bases). The germline gives CDR1 SGHNT, CDR2 YYREEE (reference sequence). Trimming removed 4 bases at V and 3 bases at J, with 19 bases between. There are 16 residues in the CDR3. CDR3 in DNA: TGTGCCAGCAGCCCCCTTGGAGGACGGGATGAAGAGACCCAGTACTTC. The encoded protein is CASSPLGGRDEETQYF.

The genes are TRBV11-1 and TRBJ2-7, with TRBD1 identical over 8 bases. The CDR3 length is 12 residues. V was pared by 8 bases and J by 6 bases, with 6 bases of the junction left unmatched. CDR1 and CDR2 (germline): SGHAT, FQDESV (reference sequence). The CDR3 loop is CASSQGALEQYF. CDR3 bases: TGTGCCAGCTCCCAGGGGGCCCTCGAGCAGTACTTC.

The chain links TRBV15 to TRBJ2-7, with 7 nucleotides matching TRBD2. This CDR3 contains 17 residues. The V gene end was trimmed by 0 bases and the J gene end by 2 bases; junction bases not matched to a gene: 10. Germline values: CDR1 LNHNV, CDR2 YYDKDF (reference sequence). CDR3 in amino acids: CATSRDGRGSRTYEQYF. DNA of the CDR3: TGTGCCACCAGCAGAGATGGGCGGGGGAGCAGGACCTACGAGCAGTACTTC.

The rearrangement uses TRBV28 and TRBJ2-3, with no clear D. This CDR3 contains 14 residues. V was trimmed by 6 bases and J by 4 bases, leaving 14 bases between them. CDR1 MDHEN and CDR2 SYDVKM come from the germline V gene. The CDR3 protein is CASRWRAAPDTQYF. The CDR3 coding sequence is TGTGCCAGCAGGTGGCGCGCGGCCCCAGATACGCAGTATTTT.

Note on this clone: The same CDR3 also results from other DNA sequences found in this sample. The CDR3: CASSLDQANTGELFF. The CDR3 bases are TGTGCCAGCAGTTTGGATCAAGCGAACACCGGGGAGCTGTTTTTT. V and J are TRBV27 and TRBJ2-2; D not certain. CDR1 is MNHEY, CDR2 SMNVEV, per germline (reference sequence). Trimming took off 3 bases at V and 0 bases at J, with 8 bases between the two ends. The CDR3 is 15 amino acids.

This rearrangement joins TRBV10-2 to TRBJ1-5, with a tentative D call TRBD1 (5 bases). This CDR3 is 14 amino acids long. V dropped 3 bases and J dropped 6 bases, with 12 bases sitting between them. From germline, CDR1 is WSHSY and CDR2 SAAADI. CDR3 sequence reads: CASSDLGGSQPQHF. The CDR3 DNA is TGCGCCAGCAGTGATCTCGGGGGGTCTCAGCCCCAGCATTTT.

This chain uses TRBV27 with TRBJ2-5; 8 nucleotides agree with TRBD2. Trimming removed 7 bases from V and 0 bases from J; junction bases left unmatched: 19. Germline V gene lookup returns CDR1 MNHEY and CDR2 SMNVEV (reference sequence). The CDR3 extends over 19 amino acids. CDR3 nucleotides: TGTGCCAGCACTTCTCTCCTAGGACTAGCCGGGAACTACCAAGAGACCCAGTACTTC. This codes for CASTSLLGLAGNYQETQYF.

The chain has TRBV27 and TRBJ1-2; possibly TRBD1 for D (6 bases). Per germline, CDR1 MNHEY and CDR2 SMNVEV (reference sequence). CDR3 length: 12 residues. V was shortened by 6 bases and J by 6 bases, with 11 bases between the two germline ends. The CDR3 DNA follows: TGTGCCAGCAGAGGGGGGCTTGATGGCTACACCTTC. This translates into CASRGGLDGYTF.

The chain uses TRBV5-6 and TRBJ1-2, with TRBD1 matching over 7 bases. Trimming took 0 bases from V and 2 from J; bases not matched to a gene: 4. The V gene's germline CDR1 is SGHDT and CDR2 YYEEEE. The CDR3 consists of 15 residues. The CDR3 here is CASSLGQGKNYGYTF. CDR3 coding DNA: TGTGCCAGCAGCTTGGGACAGGGTAAGAACTATGGCTACACCTTC.